A selection of T cell receptor beta chains follows, all from one sample in a study of T cells in Graves' hyperthyroidism and ophthalmopathy. Via MiXCR, TCRdb re-called the multiplex PCR reads, giving one row per CDR3 protein. The repertoire holds around 800,000 distinct CDR3 sequences, with more than 30% as singletons. Sample: blood. The receptors were gathered from a man between 18 and 35 years old with Graves' hyperthyroidism. The CDR3 runs from the conserved cysteine through the conserved F or W. D genes are given only for firm matches. Size is omitted from some rows. Given values are once, few, many or a class for expanded clones.

clone size	D gene	V gene	J gene	CDR3 protein	CDR3 DNA
NA	TRBD1	TRBV10-3	TRBJ1-1	CAIRLSDRGNTEAFF	TGTGCCATCAGGCTGTCGGACAGGGGAAACACTGAAGCTTTCTTT
few	NA	TRBV12-3/TRBV12-4	TRBJ1-5	CASTLAEVGKHQPQHF	TGTGCCAGCACCTTGGCGGAGGTGGGGAAGCATCAGCCCCAGCATTTT
NA	TRBD1	TRBV15	TRBJ1-5	CATSSRGVSNQPQHF	TGTGCCACCAGCAGCAGGGGGGTAAGCAATCAGCCCCAGCATTTT
many	TRBD2	TRBV25-1	TRBJ2-5	CASSGASGQTQYF	TGTGCCAGCAGTGGGGCTAGCGGGCAGACCCAGTACTTC
once	TRBD1	TRBV10-3	TRBJ2-7	CAITEDRGLSEQYF	TGTGCCATCACGGAGGACAGGGGGCTTAGCGAGCAGTACTTC
few	NA	TRBV12-3/TRBV12-4	TRBJ2-2	CASNRYTGELFF	TGTGCCAGCAACCGTTACACCGGGGAGCTGTTTTTT
few	TRBD1	TRBV5-1	TRBJ1-2	CASIGQDYGYTF	TGCGCCAGCATCGGACAGGACTATGGCTACACCTTC
NA	TRBD2	TRBV6-6	TRBJ2-5	CASRQTSGETQYF	TGTGCCAGCAGACAGACTAGCGGAGAGACCCAGTACTTC
NA	TRBD1	TRBV29-1	TRBJ1-2	CSASTGGYGYTF	TGCAGCGCCAGCACAGGGGGCTATGGCTACACCTTC
few	NA	TRBV5-4	TRBJ2-2	CASSLSRGPGELFF	TGTGCCAGCAGCTTAAGCCGTGGGCCCGGGGAGCTGTTTTTT
NA	TRBD1	TRBV6-5	TRBJ2-7	CASSDGQGAYEQYF	TGTGCCAGCAGTGACGGACAGGGGGCTTACGAGCAGTACTTC
NA	TRBD2	TRBV4-3	TRBJ2-7	CASSPLAGTLYEQYF	TGCGCCAGCAGCCCGCTAGCGGGAACTCTCTACGAGCAGTACTTC
NA	NA	TRBV7-2	TRBJ2-7	CASSPSNTELSYEQYF	TGTGCCAGCAGCCCATCGAACACCGAACTCTCCTACGAGCAGTACTTC
NA	TRBD1	TRBV2	TRBJ2-5	CASSEGQGVGETQYF	TGTGCCAGCAGCGAGGGACAGGGGGTGGGGGAGACCCAGTACTTC
few	NA	TRBV5-1	TRBJ1-1	CASRIDGEAFF	TGCGCCAGCAGGATCGACGGTGAAGCTTTCTTT
NA	TRBD1	TRBV5-1	TRBJ1-1	CASSMLQGAEAFF	TGCGCCAGCAGCATGTTACAGGGGGCTGAAGCTTTCTTT
NA	NA	TRBV11-3	TRBJ1-2	CASTLSGAGYTF	TGTGCCAGCACCCTCTCAGGGGCCGGCTACACCTTC
NA	NA	TRBV7-6	TRBJ1-5	CASSYIAAGGHQPQHF	TGTGCCAGCAGTTACATCGCGGCAGGAGGTCATCAGCCCCAGCATTTT
NA	NA	TRBV7-9	TRBJ2-7	CASSLVRGGASYEQYF	TGTGCCAGCAGCTTAGTTAGAGGGGGAGCGTCCTACGAGCAGTACTTC
few	TRBD1	TRBV20-1	TRBJ1-5	CSATGDTPPFNQPQHF	TGCAGTGCCACAGGGGACACTCCTCCTTTCAATCAGCCCCAGCATTTT
NA	TRBD2	TRBV10-3	TRBJ2-2	CASRLGLATGELFF	TGTGCCAGCAGGCTCGGACTAGCTACCGGGGAGCTGTTTTTT
NA	NA	TRBV5-1	TRBJ2-7	CASSWAASASYEQYF	TGCGCCAGCAGCTGGGCGGCTAGCGCCTCCTACGAGCAGTACTTC
many	NA	TRBV2	TRBJ2-2	CASILNTGELFF	TGTGCCAGCATTTTGAACACCGGGGAGCTGTTTTTT
NA	TRBD2	TRBV7-3	TRBJ2-5	CASSQGGRSQETQYF	TGCGCCAGCAGCCAAGGCGGGAGGAGCCAAGAGACCCAGTACTTC
many	NA	TRBV19	TRBJ2-7	CASSIDRSYEQYF	TGTGCCAGTAGTATAGATCGCAGTTACGAGCAGTACTTC
NA	TRBD1	TRBV29-1	TRBJ1-5	CSVRTGGGGQPQHF	TGCAGCGTCCGGACAGGGGGCGGGGGGCAGCCCCAGCATTTT
NA	NA	TRBV20-1	TRBJ1-2	CSAVDRLLNYGYTF	TGCAGTGCTGTAGACAGATTGCTGAACTATGGCTACACCTTC
NA	NA	TRBV5-4	TRBJ1-1	CASSGDTTEAFF	TGTGCCAGCAGCGGGGACACCACTGAAGCTTTCTTT
many	NA	TRBV24-1	TRBJ1-1	CATSDGQLGAEAFF	TGTGCCACCAGTGATGGACAGCTGGGGGCTGAAGCTTTCTTT
NA	NA	TRBV2	TRBJ1-1	CASSLSPRRAIAEAFF	TGTGCCAGCAGCCTAAGCCCCCGCCGAGCGATCGCTGAAGCTTTCTTT
NA	NA	TRBV7-9	TRBJ1-4	CASSFGGAGEKLFF	TGTGCCAGCAGCTTTGGAGGGGCCGGTGAAAAACTGTTTTTT
many	TRBD1	TRBV29-1	TRBJ2-2	CSVGAGGNTGELFF	TGCAGCGTTGGGGCAGGGGGCAACACCGGGGAGCTGTTTTTT
many	NA	TRBV7-8	TRBJ2-5	CASSRMTGQGAQYF	TGTGCCAGCAGCCGAATGACAGGCCAAGGGGCCCAGTACTTC
NA	TRBD1	TRBV7-3	TRBJ2-7	CASSPDGTGVTEQYF	TGTGCCAGCAGCCCCGACGGGACAGGGGTAACCGAGCAGTACTTC
once	NA	TRBV10-2	TRBJ2-7	CASSEAGTAWGLEQYF	TGCGCCAGCAGTGAGGCAGGGACCGCCTGGGGGCTCGAGCAGTACTTC
many	NA	TRBV5-1	TRBJ1-1	CASRRDGGAEAFF	TGCGCCAGCCGCCGGGACGGCGGGGCTGAAGCTTTCTTT
few	NA	TRBV7-9	TRBJ2-3	CASSLAGANTQYF	TGTGCCAGCAGCTTAGCTGGGGCGAATACGCAGTATTTT
once	NA	TRBV29-1	TRBJ1-1	CSLEPRRTEAFF	TGCAGCTTAGAGCCTCGACGTACTGAAGCTTTCTTT
many	NA	TRBV29-1	TRBJ1-1	CSVSGTQAFF	TGCAGCGTGTCCGGGACCCAAGCTTTCTTT